This is a list of T cell receptor beta chains from one sample in a study of cytomegalovirus exposure and HLA in healthy donors. Sequencing used immunoSEQ multiplex PCR; TCRdb keeps in-frame clones, though not all of them. The sample lists about 120,000 clones; about four fifths were seen once. Sequencing input: PBMCs. Source of these receptors: a woman in her twenties or thirties in good health and CMV-seronegative. The CDR3 runs from the conserved cysteine through the conserved F or W. D genes are given only for firm matches. Some rows have no size entry. The others give once, few or many, or a class for an expanded clone.

clone_size	v_call	j_call	d_call	cdr3_aa	cdr3_nt
NA	TRBV6-5	TRBJ1-2	NA	CASSRNRGYGYTF	TGTGCCAGCAGCAGAAATAGAGGCTATGGCTACACCTTC
NA	TRBV6-1	TRBJ2-5	NA	CASTLMGVQETQYF	TGTGCCAGCACCCTTATGGGCGTACAAGAGACCCAGTACTTC
NA	TRBV6-1	TRBJ2-1	TRBD2	CASSKREGGEQFF	TGTGCCAGCAGTAAGCGGGAGGGAGGGGAGCAGTTCTTC
NA	TRBV7-8	TRBJ2-7	TRBD1	CASSSNRGLYYEQYF	TGTGCCAGCAGCTCAAACAGGGGTCTATACTACGAGCAGTACTTC
NA	TRBV14	TRBJ2-1	TRBD2	CASSHRLAGGAVNEQFF	TGTGCCAGCAGCCACCGACTAGCGGGGGGGGCCGTCAATGAGCAGTTCTTC
NA	TRBV6-5	TRBJ1-2	NA	CASRSVDGRVYGYTF	TGTGCCAGCAGGAGCGTGGATGGCAGGGTATATGGCTACACCTTC
few	TRBV6-1	TRBJ2-2	TRBD1	CASSEGQGHRGAVF	TGTGCCAGCAGTGAAGGACAGGGACACCGGGGAGCTGTTTTT
few	TRBV5-4	TRBJ2-1	NA	CASSLSASAKDEQFF	TGTGCCAGCAGCTTGTCGGCTAGCGCCAAGGATGAGCAGTTCTTC
NA	TRBV6-4	TRBJ2-1	NA	CASSDPQLPSEQFF	TGTGCCAGCAGTGACCCCCAACTCCCTAGTGAGCAGTTCTTC
NA	TRBV28	TRBJ1-2	NA	CASSLMIVVSGYGYTF	TGTGCCAGCAGTTTAATGATCGTGGTCTCGGGTTATGGCTACACCTTC
NA	TRBV28	TRBJ2-7	TRBD2	CASSFTLSGNAYEQYF	TGTGCCAGCAGTTTTACCTTGAGCGGGAACGCCTACGAGCAGTACTTC
NA	TRBV19	TRBJ2-3	NA	CASSIGLALSTDTQYF	TGTGCCAGTAGTATTGGCCTAGCGTTATCCACAGATACGCAGTATTTT
NA	TRBV5-6	TRBJ2-3	NA	CASGWDTLPDTQYF	TGTGCCAGCGGATGGGACACACTCCCAGATACGCAGTATTTT
NA	TRBV4-3	TRBJ2-7	NA	CASSQVRASGVEGYEQYF	TGCGCCAGCAGCCAAGTGCGTGCGTCGGGGGTTGAGGGCTACGAGCAGTACTTC
few	TRBV28	TRBJ1-1	TRBD1	CASSRDRGTEAFF	TGTGCCAGCAGCCGGGACAGGGGCACTGAAGCTTTCTTT
NA	TRBV5-1	TRBJ2-5	NA	CASSLVGKRETQYF	TGCGCCAGCAGCTTGGTCGGGAAGAGGGAGACCCAGTACTTC
NA	TRBV4-3	TRBJ2-1	TRBD2	CASSPRAGGADEQFF	TGCGCCAGCAGCCCGAGAGCGGGAGGAGCAGATGAGCAGTTCTTC
NA	TRBV28	TRBJ1-2	NA	CASSPGIYGYTF	TGTGCCAGCAGCCCAGGGATTTATGGCTACACCTTC
NA	TRBV6-5	TRBJ2-7	NA	CASSYSQASRHEQYF	TGTGCCAGCAGTTACTCGCAGGCTAGCAGGCACGAGCAGTACTTC
NA	TRBV27	TRBJ2-3	NA	CASRPVVSGTDTQYF	TGTGCCAGCAGACCCGTTGTTAGCGGCACAGATACGCAGTATTTT
NA	TRBV15	TRBJ2-7	NA	CATSGSLLGSYEQYF	TGTGCCACCAGCGGCAGCCTTTTGGGCTCCTACGAGCAGTACTTC
NA	TRBV18	TRBJ1-2	NA	CASSPPGLPLSGYTF	TGTGCCAGCTCACCCCCGGGACTTCCTCTCTCTGGCTACACCTTC
NA	TRBV14	TRBJ2-7	TRBD2	CASSRTSREQYF	TGTGCCAGCAGTCGGACTAGCAGGGAGCAGTACTTC
NA	TRBV9	TRBJ2-1	TRBD2	CASHRTSGSGAYNEQFF	TGTGCCAGCCACCGGACTAGCGGGAGTGGGGCCTACAATGAGCAGTTCTTC
once	TRBV7-9	TRBJ1-1	NA	CASSSGETEAFF	TGTGCCAGCAGCTCAGGGGAGACTGAAGCTTTCTTT
few	TRBV4-1	TRBJ2-5	TRBD2	CASSQERGGRAEETQYF	TGCGCCAGCAGCCAAGAAAGGGGCGGGAGGGCCGAAGAGACCCAGTACTTC
NA	TRBV7-8	TRBJ2-7	NA	CASSLVGGYEQYF	TGTGCCAGCAGCTTAGTAGGGGGCTACGAGCAGTACTTC
NA	TRBV28	TRBJ2-7	TRBD1	CASSSTTGGSYEQYF	TGTGCCAGCAGTTCGACGACAGGGGGCTCCTACGAGCAGTACTTC
NA	TRBV5-5	TRBJ2-3	NA	CASSLSPRGDTQYF	TGTGCCAGCAGCTTGAGTCCGCGGGGAGATACGCAGTATTTT
NA	TRBV6-6	TRBJ1-1	NA	CASSHRSRNTEAFF	TGTGCCAGCAGCCACAGGAGCCGGAACACTGAAGCTTTCTTT
NA	TRBV19	TRBJ1-1	NA	CASSLTGNTEAFF	TGTGCCAGTAGTCTCACGGGGAACACTGAAGCTTTCTTT
NA	TRBV7-9	TRBJ2-1	TRBD2	CASSSNSGTGNPNEQFF	TGTGCCAGCAGCTCAAATAGCGGGACGGGTAACCCCAATGAGCAGTTCTTC
NA	TRBV9	TRBJ2-7	NA	CASSVEAGRSYEQYF	TGTGCCAGCAGCGTAGAGGCGGGACGCTCCTACGAGCAGTACTTC
NA	TRBV5-1	TRBJ1-2	TRBD1	CASSPGQGYGYTF	TGCGCCAGCAGCCCCGGACAGGGCTATGGCTACACCTTC
NA	TRBV5-6	TRBJ2-5	TRBD2	CASKSVGGETQYF	TGTGCCAGCAAATCAGTGGGGGGGGAGACCCAGTACTTC
NA	TRBV5-4	TRBJ2-6	NA	CASSLGSPGANVLTF	TGTGCCAGCAGCTTGGGTAGCCCTGGGGCCAACGTCCTGACTTTC
NA	TRBV7-9	TRBJ1-2	TRBD1	CSSSLGQGEDVGYTF	TGTTCCAGCAGCCTAGGACAGGGGGAGGATGTCGGCTACACCTTC
NA	TRBV28	TRBJ2-1	TRBD2	CASSSQAGEGVWQFF	TGTGCCAGCAGTTCCCAAGCGGGAGAAGGGGTTTGGCAGTTCTTC
NA	TRBV19	TRBJ2-7	NA	CASSTAVSSYEQYF	TGTGCCAGTAGTACCGCGGTTAGCTCCTACGAGCAGTACTTC
NA	TRBV5-6	TRBJ2-4	TRBD2	CASSLGGGENIQYF	TGTGCCAGCAGCTTGGGCGGGGGGGAAAACATTCAGTACTTC
NA	TRBV27	TRBJ2-1	TRBD2	CASSFASGSSYNEQFF	TGTGCCAGCAGTTTTGCTAGCGGGAGCTCCTACAATGAGCAGTTCTTC
NA	TRBV4-1	TRBJ2-7	TRBD1	CASSQVPGDRVDEQYF	TGCGCCAGCAGCCAAGTACCCGGGGACAGGGTCGACGAGCAGTACTTC
NA	TRBV27	TRBJ2-7	TRBD2	CASSLRPGGEQYF	TGTGCCAGCAGTTTACGCCCGGGGGGCGAGCAGTACTTC
NA	TRBV19	TRBJ2-5	TRBD2	CASSIGARTRMVETQYF	TGTGCCAGTAGTATAGGCGCCCGGACTAGGATGGTAGAGACCCAGTACTTC
NA	TRBV30	TRBJ2-6	NA	CAWSVVQGANVLTF	TGTGCCTGGAGTGTGGTACAGGGGGCCAACGTCCTGACTTTC
few	TRBV7-2	TRBJ2-3	TRBD2	CASSLVGTSGTDTQYF	TGTGCCAGCAGCTTAGTGGGGACTAGCGGGACAGATACGCAGTATTTT
NA	TRBV9	TRBJ2-2	NA	CASSVVQGGSGELFF	TGTGCCAGCAGCGTAGTACAGGGTGGGTCCGGGGAGCTGTTTTTT
NA	TRBV10-1	TRBJ2-5	NA	CASSESGTGGGETQYF	TGCGCCAGCAGTGAGTCCGGGACTGGTGGTGGGGAGACCCAGTACTTC
NA	TRBV7-2	TRBJ2-3	TRBD2	CASSFRTSGSPDTQYF	TGTGCCAGCAGCTTTCGGACTAGCGGGAGCCCAGATACGCAGTATTTT
NA	TRBV29-1	TRBJ1-1	NA	CSVRGGVMNTEAFF	TGCAGCGTTCGCGGCGGGGTAATGAACACTGAAGCTTTCTTT
NA	TRBV2	TRBJ2-1	TRBD2	CATTTSGTYNEQFF	TGTGCCACCACTACTAGCGGGACCTACAATGAGCAGTTCTTC
NA	TRBV6-5	TRBJ2-3	NA	CASSQGPTTQYF	TGTGCCAGCAGTCAGGGCCCCACAACGCAGTATTTT
NA	TRBV5-1	TRBJ2-1	TRBD2	CASSLSGLAGGNEQFF	TGCGCCAGCAGCTTGTCGGGGCTAGCGGGAGGCAATGAGCAGTTCTTC
NA	TRBV29-1	TRBJ2-1	TRBD2	CGSDVSGRNEQFF	TGCGGCTCAGATGTTAGCGGGAGGAATGAGCAGTTCTTC